Below are 25 T cell receptor beta chains sequenced from a single sample in a study of blood T cell repertoires in COVID-19. Measured with immunoSEQ multiplex PCR; TCRdb has only the in-frame clones, and not every one. The profile shows approximately 210,000 clones, around 82% of them singletons. The sequencing sample was made of peripheral blood. The receptor set was obtained from a man aged 45-65 years with active or convalescent COVID-19.

This chain links TRBV29-1 with TRBJ2-3, with 12 bases fitting TRBD2. The CDR3 contains 16 residues. CDR1 and CDR2 from the germline V gene are SQVTM and ANQGSEA. The V and J ends lost 6 bases and 6 bases, in that order; junction bases with no gene match: 13. The CDR3 protein is CSVTSGRDLRWDTQYF. In DNA, the CDR3 is TGCAGCGTGACTAGCGGGAGAGATTTGAGGTGGGATACGCAGTATTTT.

The chain has TRBV6-6 and TRBJ1-2; D is unclear. Germline CDR1 is MNHNY and CDR2 is SVGAGI (reference sequence). Between the trimmed V and J ends, which lost 5 bases and 4 bases, there was a span of 23 bases. The CDR3 contains 17 residues. The CDR3 DNA sequence: TGTGCCAGCAGTCCCCGCTCCCGGCCCGGGGATGGCTATGGCTACACCTTC. This gives the protein CASSPRSRPGDGYGYTF.

CDR3 bases: TGCGCCACCTGGAGAGTGACGGTAGGTTATAGCAATCAGCCCCAGCATTTT. Translating it yields CATWRVTVGYSNQPQHF. V is TRBV23-1 and J is TRBJ1-5; D is undetermined. TRBV23-1 is an ORF; its function is uncertain. The CDR3 sequence is 17 residues long. V was cut by 10 bases and J by 0 bases, with 22 bases left in between.

This clone occurred once. Other DNA sequences in this specimen translate into the identical CDR3. The chain couples TRBV30 to TRBJ1-3, with unresolved D. The V end lost 3 bases, the J end lost 0 bases, and 6 bases lay between the germline ends. The V gene's germline CDR1 is GTSNPN and CDR2 SVGIG (reference sequence). CDR3 length: 13 residues. The CDR3, as DNA: TGTGCCTGGAGCGGGGTCTCTGGAAACACCATATATTTT. It encodes CAWSGVSGNTIYF.

This chain joins TRBV27 and TRBJ1-4; D is possibly TRBD1 (5 bases). Germline V gene sequence: CDR1 MNHEY, CDR2 SMNVEV (reference sequence). The CDR3 length is 14 residues. With 6 bases removed from V and 4 bases from J, the gap between germline ends came to 12 bases. The CDR3 nucleotides read TGTGCCAGCAGGAGTTCAGGGTATAATGAAAAACTGTTTTTT. Translating it yields CASRSSGYNEKLFF.

This chain connects TRBV6-1 to TRBJ2-2, with D unclear. Trimming removed 1 base from V and 1 base from J, with 10 bases in between. The germline CDR1 and CDR2 sequences are MNHNS and SASEGT. The CDR3 is made up of 16 amino acids. The CDR3 region is CASSEVRGGNTGELFF. The CDR3 DNA is TGTGCCAGCAGTGAAGTTCGTGGCGGGAACACCGGGGAGCTGTTTTTT.

J is TRBJ1-1 and V is TRBV10-3; D is unclear. V lost 3 bases and J lost 6, with 14 bases in between. CDR1 is ENHRY and CDR2 is SYGVKD in the germline V gene. The CDR3 spans 14 residues. This CDR3 reads CAISEGDWMAEAFF. CDR3 sequence (DNA): TGTGCCATCAGTGAAGGAGATTGGATGGCTGAAGCTTTCTTT.

The rearrangement uses TRBV11-3 and TRBJ2-1; TRBD2 matches at 10 bases. CDR1 is SGHNT, CDR2 YENEEA, per germline. The V and J ends lost 1 base and 12 bases, in that order; junction bases with no gene match: 18. This CDR3 contains 18 residues. The CDR3 nucleotides read TGTGCCAGCAGCTTAGGTCACCCAGAGCGGGAGGGCGGAAAGGGGCAGTTCTTC. Translation: CASSLGHPEREGGKGQFF.

The V call is TRBV6-5, the J call TRBJ1-2; no clear D gene. V was clipped by 0 bases and J by 2 bases, with 10 bases between them. Germline CDR1 is MNHEY and CDR2 is SVGAGI. This CDR3 has 15 residues. The CDR3 bases are TGTGCCAGCAGTTACTCGAGAGGAGACAACTATGGCTACACCTTC. It encodes CASSYSRGDNYGYTF.

CDR3 DNA: TGTGCCAGCAGCTTCCCGGGACAGGGGAGGTATGGCTACACCTTC. Protein product: CASSFPGQGRYGYTF. The gene calls are TRBV6-2 or TRBV6-3 and TRBJ1-2, with TRBD1 matching 10 bases. Trimming at V came to 6 bases and at J to 5 bases, leaving 9 bases not matched to a gene. The length of the CDR3 is 15 residues. Germline CDR1 is MNHEY and CDR2 is SVGEGT.

The V call is TRBV27, the J call TRBJ1-1; D is unresolved. The germline CDR1 and CDR2 sequences are MNHEY and SMNVEV (reference sequence). This CDR3 spans 16 amino acids. V gave up 5 bases and J gave up 6 bases, with 22 bases separating them. CDR3: CASSPPGQQTDAEAFF. The CDR3 DNA reads as TGTGCCAGCAGTCCCCCCGGTCAACAGACCGACGCTGAAGCTTTCTTT.

The gene calls are TRBV28 and TRBJ1-3; 8 nucleotides line up with TRBD1. V dropped 9 bases and J dropped 0; count of bases not matched to a gene: 4. The V gene's germline CDR1 is MDHEN and CDR2 SYDVKM. CDR3 length: 14 amino acids. The CDR3 coding sequence is TGTGCCAGTATTACAGGGGGCTCTGGAAACACCATATATTTT. Translated: CASITGGSGNTIYF.

The rearrangement joins TRBV5-4 to TRBJ1-3, with no clear D. Trimming took 0 bases from V and 7 from J, leaving 17 bases between them. The CDR3 consists of 16 residues. Germline assignment: CDR1 SGHNT and CDR2 YYREEE (reference sequence). The CDR3 here is CASSLAVEGRRNTIYF. The CDR3 DNA sequence: TGTGCCAGCAGCTTGGCGGTGGAGGGTAGGAGGAACACCATATATTTT.

V is TRBV9 and J is TRBJ1-1; D is ambiguous. The CDR3 loop spans 14 amino acids. Germline V CDR1 and CDR2: SGDLS, YYNGEE. Between the trimmed V and J ends, which lost 0 bases and 1 base, there was a span of 7 bases. CDR3 loop: CASSVAGSNTEAFF. CDR3 in DNA: TGTGCCAGCAGCGTAGCGGGATCGAACACTGAAGCTTTCTTT.

This clone has a single count. The genes are TRBV5-1 and TRBJ2-5; TRBD2 aligns across 12 bases. CDR3 size: 14 residues. Germline values: CDR1 SGHRS, CDR2 YFSETQ. With V trimmed by 5 bases and J by 5 bases, 4 bases remained unmatched. The CDR3 nucleotides are TGCGCCAGCAGTAGGACTAGCGGGATGGAGACCCAGTACTTC. Amino acid sequence: CASSRTSGMETQYF.

This chain links TRBV7-8 with TRBJ2-7; D uncertain. Looked up from germline, CDR1 is SGHVS and CDR2 is FQNEAQ. There are 14 residues in the CDR3. V was clipped by 1 base and J by 0 bases, with 7 bases between them. The CDR3 nucleotides are TGTGCCAGCAGCTTAGGGTGGGCCTCCTACGAGCAGTACTTC. It is translated as CASSLGWASYEQYF.

The rearrangement uses TRBV9 and TRBJ1-5, with a weak D call TRBD1 (5 bases). The CDR3 length is 14 residues. V dropped 3 bases and J dropped 4 bases, with 11 bases sitting between them. The V gene's germline CDR1 is SGDLS and CDR2 YYNGEE. CDR3 bases: TGTGCCAGCAGCGGCGGAGGGGTTAATCAGCCCCAGCATTTT. Translation: CASSGGGVNQPQHF.

This clone was observed once. The V gene is TRBV20-1, the J gene TRBJ1-1, with 7 bases that match TRBD1. V shed 3 bases and J 1 base; nucleotides not matched to a gene: 8. The CDR3 loop spans 15 amino acids. The germline gives CDR1 DFQATT, CDR2 SNEGSKA (reference sequence). The DNA of the CDR3 is TGCAGTGCTAGTTCCCCGGGACAGACGAACACTGAAGCTTTCTTT. Residues: CSASSPGQTNTEAFF.

The rearrangement joins TRBV29-1 to TRBJ2-1; perhaps TRBD1 as D (6 bases). V lost 2 bases to trimming and J lost 0 bases, with 11 bases between them. Germline V lookup: CDR1 SQVTM, CDR2 ANQGSEA. The CDR3 sequence is 15 residues long. The chain's CDR3 is CSVELQGSSYNEQFF. The CDR3 DNA reads TGCAGCGTTGAACTACAGGGAAGCTCCTACAATGAGCAGTTCTTC.

This clone was picked up one time. This rearrangement joins TRBV19 to TRBJ2-3; 13 bases are shared with TRBD2. The CDR3 sequence is 17 residues long. Germline CDR1 LNHDA, CDR2 SQIVND (reference sequence). The ends lost 5 bases at V and 2 bases at J; junction bases unmatched: 7. The CDR3 nucleotides read TGTGCCAGTAGTTCGAGGACTAGCGGGGGCTTCACAGATACGCAGTATTTT. Translation gives CASSSRTSGGFTDTQYF.

Many counts were recorded for this clone. V and J are TRBV6-5 and TRBJ2-7, with D uncertain. The germline CDR1 and CDR2 sequences are MNHEY and SVGAGI. CDR3 size: 15 residues. The ends were cut back, 0 bases at V and 2 bases at J, with 11 bases in the middle. As DNA, the CDR3 is TGTGCCAGCAGTTACTCGTCTCCTAGAACCTACGAGCAGTACTTC. Amino acids: CASSYSSPRTYEQYF.

This chain links TRBV9 with TRBJ2-7; 9 bases align to TRBD1. The CDR3 runs to 14 residues. In germline, CDR1 is SGDLS, CDR2 YYNGEE. Losses at the gene ends were 3 bases for V and 4 bases for J; bases not matched to a gene: 5. CDR3 bases: TGTGCCAGCAGCGCACAGGGGGCAGTGTACGAGCAGTACTTC. This gives the protein CASSAQGAVYEQYF.

The V gene is TRBV6-6, the J gene TRBJ2-3; the match to TRBD2 covers 11 bases. Germline trimming cut 0 bases from V and 3 bases from J; bases unmatched to any gene: 2. Germline CDR1 reads MNHNY; CDR2 reads SVGAGI (reference sequence). The CDR3 is 16 residues long. The CDR3 DNA reads as TGTGCCAGCAGTTACTCGCCTAGCGGGAGGACAGATACGCAGTATTTT. Translation gives CASSYSPSGRTDTQYF.

The V and J genes are TRBV6-5 and TRBJ1-2, with TRBD1 as a possible D gene (6 bases). The CDR3 has 12 amino acids. Germline V gives CDR1 MNHEY, CDR2 SVGAGI. V was cut by 10 bases and J by 8 bases, with 17 bases left in between. The CDR3, as DNA: TGTGCCACCTTGACAGGCGCCGTGGGCTACACCTTC. Its translation: CATLTGAVGYTF.

This clone was recorded once. This chain connects TRBV7-2 to TRBJ2-3; the D is unclear. V lost 2 bases and J lost 0, with 9 bases in between. The CDR3 contains 15 residues. CDR1 is SGHTA, CDR2 FQGNSA, per germline. The CDR3 nucleotides are TGTGCCAGCAGCTTAAACGTGGCTAGCACAGATACGCAGTATTTT. As protein: CASSLNVASTDTQYF. The full variable domain, its missing parts supplied by reference TRBV7-2 and TRBJ2-3, is GAGVSQSPSNKVTEKGKDVELRCDPISGHTALYWYRQSLGQGLEFLIYFQGNSAPDKSGLPSDRFSAERTGGSVSTLTIQRTQQEDSAVYLCASSLNVASTDTQYFGPGTRLTVL.